One and the same sample provided the 2 T cell receptor beta chains below, sequenced in a study of blood T cells in healthy people across ages. A second PCR, run for about 6 to 11 cycles, used a sample-barcoded 5' primer plus a J-beta primer mix. Via MiXCR, TCRdb re-called the 5' RACE reads, giving one row per CDR3 protein. The profile shows hundreds of thousands of distinct CDR3 sequences, about 48% of them singletons. Material for sequencing was blood. The receptors originated from a young man in good health.

This clonotype was recorded a few times. The chain employs TRBV4-1 and TRBJ1-5; D not certain. CDR1 is MGHRA, CDR2 YSYEKL, per germline. This CDR3 contains 13 residues. Deletions cut 2 bases from V and 4 bases from J, with 6 bases between. The CDR3 sequence: CASSQSANQPQHF. As DNA, the CDR3 is TGCGCCAGCAGCCAATCCGCGAATCAGCCCCAGCATTTT.

This clonotype was counted between two and nine times. The rearrangement joins TRBV28 to TRBJ2-7; no clear D. Germline values: CDR1 MDHEN, CDR2 SYDVKM. V gave up 3 bases and J gave up 0 bases, with 3 bases separating them. The length of the CDR3 is 12 residues. The CDR3 nucleotides read TGTGCCAGCAGTTTCGTCTCCTACGAGCAGTACTTC. Its translation: CASSFVSYEQYF. The full variable domain, in which reference TRBV28 and TRBJ2-7 provide the parts outside the CDR3, is DVKVTQSSRYLVKRTGEKVFLECVQDMDHENMFWYRQDPGLGLRLIYFSYDVKMKEKGDIPEGYSVSREKKERFSLILESASTNQTSMYLCASSFVSYEQYFGPGTRLTVT.